This T cell receptor (beta chain) was sequenced during a study of CD8 T cells in Susac syndrome. TCR beta was sequenced from blood CD8+ and CD4+ T cells. The patients serving as multiple sclerosis controls were treatment-naive. They had stable or active relapsing-remitting disease and fulfilled revised McDonald criteria. Regarding the study as a whole: It was acknowledged in the study that the number of individuals who were included in its TCR sequencing and HLA analysis was relatively small.

RNA totalling roughly 0.45 to 1 ug underwent reverse transcription with random hexamers. The TCR beta CDR3 was amplified by immunoSEQ multiplex PCR across 54 Vbeta, 13 Jbeta. TCRdb re-called the immunoSEQ multiplex PCR reads with MiXCR, one entry per CDR3 protein. The sample has 250,000 to 300,000 distinct CDR3 sequences; about 85% are singletons. With regard to this clonotype: Its antigen is currently unknown.

CDR3 size: 14 residues. The V gene's germline CDR1 is MGHDK and CDR2 SYGVNS. V was trimmed by 0 bases and J by 5 bases, leaving 11 bases between them. This TCR came from a human donor with multiple sclerosis. This chain links TRBV25-1 with TRBJ2-7; D is perhaps TRBD2 (5 bases). Sequences were obtained from CD8+ T cells from PBMCs. The CDR3 coding sequence is TGTGCCAGCAGTGAATACCCGGGGTCCCACGAGCAGTACTTC. Its protein product is CASSEYPGSHEQYF.